This T cell receptor (beta chain) came from a study of T-cell memory formation after mild COVID-19. Study-wide results and limits: Some responding clones appeared in pre-infection memory, suggesting cross-reactive memory joined. Shrinking CD4+ clones resided mostly in CM and EM, and CD8+ ones in EMRA. Clones that contracted from day 15 to 85 had balanced CD4/CD8; later expanders were CD4+ biased.

Constant-segment primers served in 5'RACE that generated TCR alpha and TCR beta cDNA libraries bearing sample barcodes and UMIs. TCRdb processed the 5' RACE reads anew with MiXCR; each CDR3 protein has one entry. This sample has tens of thousands of distinct CDR3 sequences, with about 13% found just once. Trimming cost V 4 bases and J 7 bases, with 17 bases left between them. Germline loops: CDR1 SGHTA, CDR2 FQGNSA. The length of the CDR3 is 16 residues. This clonotype turned up a few times. Its specificity is unknown. Sequencing input: PBMCs or a T cell subset sorted from them (not recorded which). V gene TRBV7-2 combines with J gene TRBJ1-6, with D perhaps TRBD1 (6 bases). The sequence was collected from an adult woman who had mild COVID-19 (a few samples of this study predate the infection). Cell type and time point are not known. CDR3 protein: CASSSPTGAGNSPLHF. CDR3 nucleotide sequence: TGTGCCAGCAGCTCGCCTACGGGGGCAGGGAATTCACCCCTCCACTTT.